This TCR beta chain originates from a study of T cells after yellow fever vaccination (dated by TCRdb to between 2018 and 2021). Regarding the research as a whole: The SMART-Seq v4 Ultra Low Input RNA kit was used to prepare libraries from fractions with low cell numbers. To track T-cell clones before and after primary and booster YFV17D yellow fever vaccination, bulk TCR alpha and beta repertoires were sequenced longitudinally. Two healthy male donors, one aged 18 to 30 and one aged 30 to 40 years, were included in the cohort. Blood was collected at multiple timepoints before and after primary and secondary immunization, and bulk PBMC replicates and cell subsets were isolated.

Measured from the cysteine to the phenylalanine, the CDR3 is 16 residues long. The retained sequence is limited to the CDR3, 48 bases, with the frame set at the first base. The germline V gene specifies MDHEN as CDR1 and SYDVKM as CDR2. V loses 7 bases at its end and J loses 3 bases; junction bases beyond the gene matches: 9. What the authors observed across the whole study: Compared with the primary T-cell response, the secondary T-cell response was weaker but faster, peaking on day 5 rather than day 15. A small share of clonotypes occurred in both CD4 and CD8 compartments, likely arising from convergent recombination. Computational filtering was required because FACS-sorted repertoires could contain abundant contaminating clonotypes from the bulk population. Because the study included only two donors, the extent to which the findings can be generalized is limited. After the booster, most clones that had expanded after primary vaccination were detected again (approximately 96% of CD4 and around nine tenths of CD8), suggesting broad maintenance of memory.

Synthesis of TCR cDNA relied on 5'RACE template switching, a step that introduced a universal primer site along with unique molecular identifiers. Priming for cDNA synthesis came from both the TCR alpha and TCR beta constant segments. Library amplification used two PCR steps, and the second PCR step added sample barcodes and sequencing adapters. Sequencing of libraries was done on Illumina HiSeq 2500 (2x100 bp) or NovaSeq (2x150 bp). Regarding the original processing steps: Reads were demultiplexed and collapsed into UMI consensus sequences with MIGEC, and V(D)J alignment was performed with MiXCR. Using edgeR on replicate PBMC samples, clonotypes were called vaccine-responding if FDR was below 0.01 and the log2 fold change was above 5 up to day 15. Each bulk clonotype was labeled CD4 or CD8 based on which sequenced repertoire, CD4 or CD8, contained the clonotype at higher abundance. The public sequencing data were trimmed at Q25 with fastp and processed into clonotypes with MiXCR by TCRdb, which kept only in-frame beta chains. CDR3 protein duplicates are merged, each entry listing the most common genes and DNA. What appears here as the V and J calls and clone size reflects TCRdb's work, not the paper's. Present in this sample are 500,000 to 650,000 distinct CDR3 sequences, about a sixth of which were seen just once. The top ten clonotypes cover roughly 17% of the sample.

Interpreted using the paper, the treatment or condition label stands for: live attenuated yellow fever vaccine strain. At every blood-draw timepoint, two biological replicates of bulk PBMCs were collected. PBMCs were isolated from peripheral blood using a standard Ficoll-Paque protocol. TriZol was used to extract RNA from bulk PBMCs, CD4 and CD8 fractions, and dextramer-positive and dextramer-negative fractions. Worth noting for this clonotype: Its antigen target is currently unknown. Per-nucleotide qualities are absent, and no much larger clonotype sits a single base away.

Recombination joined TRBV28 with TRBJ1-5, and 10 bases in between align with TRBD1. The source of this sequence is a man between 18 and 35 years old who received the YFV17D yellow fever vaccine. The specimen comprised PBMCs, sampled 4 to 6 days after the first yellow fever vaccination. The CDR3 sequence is CASTPLGTGDNQPQHF. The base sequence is TGTGCCAGCACACCCCTCGGGACAGGGGACAATCAGCCCCAGCATTTT.